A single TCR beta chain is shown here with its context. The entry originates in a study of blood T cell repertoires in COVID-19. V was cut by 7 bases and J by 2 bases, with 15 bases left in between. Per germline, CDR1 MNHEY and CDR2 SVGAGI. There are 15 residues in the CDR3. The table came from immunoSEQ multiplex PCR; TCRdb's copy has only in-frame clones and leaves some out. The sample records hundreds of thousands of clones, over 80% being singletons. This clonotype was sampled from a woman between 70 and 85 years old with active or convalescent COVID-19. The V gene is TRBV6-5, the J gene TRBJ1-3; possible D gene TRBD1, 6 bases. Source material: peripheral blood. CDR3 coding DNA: TGTGCCAGCATCCCACAGGGAAGGGCTGGAAACACCATATATTTT. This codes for CASIPQGRAGNTIYF.